This TCR beta chain was found in a study of T cell responses to AZD1222 COVID-19 vaccine. Study-wide results and caveats: White British ancestry dominated among donors, who included more females, and clonal diversity was possibly underestimated. Once two AZD1222 doses were given, Spike-specific TCR breadth and depth went up. Unmutated variant regions are reportedly the target of nearly half of TCRs that are spike-specific.

Only in-frame clones appear in the TCRdb table, and some are missing; sequencing was by immunoSEQ multiplex PCR. Here the sample spans around 160,000 clones, 82% being singletons. Trimming took 5 bases from V and 3 from J, leaving 10 bases between them. The germline gives CDR1 SGHNT, CDR2 YENEEA. The CDR3 has 13 residues. In the case of this clone: Its antigen is not identified.

The chain uses TRBV11-3 and TRBJ1-1; no clear D. This clonotype originated in an adult in good health. The source was peripheral blood, collected on day 0 of MenACWY control vaccination. DNA for the CDR3: TGTGCCAGCAGCCACGGCAAGGACACTGAAGCTTTCTTT. It codes for CASSHGKDTEAFF.